This T cell receptor beta chain was profiled in a study of cytomegalovirus exposure and HLA in healthy donors. The PCR employed 60 Vbeta primers together with 13 Jbeta primers. Sequenced by immunoSEQ multiplex PCR; TCRdb stores in-frame clones only, minus some. The repertoire includes 120,000 to 150,000 clones, around 75% of them detected once, and around 1.6% sits in the top ten. Germline CDR1 reads SGDLS; CDR2 reads YYNGEE. With V trimmed by 7 bases and J by 8 bases, 0 bases remained unmatched. This CDR3 comprises 12 residues. Input material: PBMCs. V gene TRBV9 combines with J gene TRBJ1-6, with 10 nucleotides matching TRBD1. The source is a woman aged 25 to 39 in good health and CMV-seronegative. As DNA, the CDR3 is TGTGCCAGCGGGACAGGGGATTCACCCCTCCACTTT. Translation: CASGTGDSPLHF.